This T cell receptor beta chain was captured in a study of response to subunit inactivated influenza vaccine. Trimming removed 5 bases from V and 0 bases from J, with 8 bases in between. This CDR3 comprises 14 residues. Germline V CDR1 and CDR2: MNHEY, SVGEGT. The sample holds a few counts of this clonotype. Each CDR3 protein is one row after TCRdb ran MiXCR on the RT-PCR reads. The table records about 170,000 distinct CDR3 sequences, roughly 12% of them present only once. These data were also reused for a study on T cells expressing NK-cell markers. That study adds: Making the TCR beta cDNA relied on 5'RACE template switching with UMIs.

This clonotype was obtained from a man in his forties or fifties who received an inactivated influenza vaccine. The chain combines TRBV6-2 or TRBV6-3 with TRBJ1-5; D not certain. Specimen: CD8+ T cells sorted from PBMCs, collected 11 to 12 days after vaccination. CDR3 bases: TGTGCCAGCAGTCCCGAGTATAGCAATCAGCCCCAGCATTTT. Its protein is CASSPEYSNQPQHF.